A selection of T cell receptor beta chains follows, all from one sample in a study of CD4 T cells in relation to SARS-CoV-2 and coronaviruses. No antigen has been identified for these receptors. TCRdb keeps only in-frame clones here, not all; method: immunoSEQ multiplex PCR. The data hold tens of thousands of clones, with 77% observed a single time. Sequencing input: CD4+ T cells from PBMCs, cultured in vitro. The receptors derive from a human donor in good health. Both conserved end residues are trimmed from each CDR3.

v_call,cdr3_length,cdr3_aa
TRBV3-1/TRBV3-2,10,ASSRSAGELF
TRBV27,13,ASRRWGGGEDGYT
TRBV2,14,ASEVSMGESYNEQF
TRBV28,14,ASCSRDYLSYNEQF
TRBV4-1,12,ASSQAPNVETQY
TRBV20-1,12,SASLAGRRETQY
TRBV2,11,ASSALAAGELF
TRBV30,9,AWSEGRLVG
TRBV3-1/TRBV3-2,13,ASSQVPGGDYGYT
TRBV13,15,ASSLTGTSSGANVLT
TRBV6-6,12,ASSPVRANEKLF
TRBV12-5,12,ASAAGEAYNEQF
TRBV7-9,13,ASSGLGTGNSPLH
TRBV19,15,ASTVRGGSMYHTEAF
TRBV7-9,15,ASSLAPGLEGSNEQF
TRBV5-6,11,ASSLYRADTQY
TRBV7-2,13,ASSLVGTGVSEQY
TRBV6-6,9,ASTGLGGYT
TRBV4-2,14,ASSQDLKGSMNTIY
TRBV28,10,ASSPGLAGLT
TRBV6-1,13,ASSDRSRTRYEQY
TRBV27,13,ASSFAGQTNQPQH
TRBV19,12,ASSIHRGNTEAF
TRBV4-1,16,ASSQGGQGRRMNTEAF
TRBV3-1/TRBV3-2,12,ASSQGVASYEQY
TRBV6-2/TRBV6-3,13,ASSYGQTNTGELF
TRBV19,14,ASSTRTGYPNSPLH
TRBV15,17,ATSRDGSGRKSRNTEAF
TRBV11-3,17,ASSQGSLSAGLGFDEQY
TRBV3-1/TRBV3-2,13,ASSQSLGRGQPQH
TRBV6-5,13,ASSRLAGYTDTQY
TRBV30,9,AWSYEGEQY
TRBV14,13,ASSQVAGAVGEQY
TRBV6-5,12,ASSFDRVAYEQY
TRBV10-3,16,AISESRGRTSGQETQY
TRBV7-9,10,ASSRDDHGYT
TRBV10-3,13,AIRGKRESPDTQY
TRBV25-1,13,ASSEFLGGPDTQY
TRBV11-1,14,ASSPAGTGIFYGYT
TRBV7-6,12,ASSSGPEGHGYT
TRBV30,12,AWRGSVGLSGYT
TRBV5-1,15,ASSLGPGGPAGDTQY
TRBV19,13,ASSLDRSSSYEQY
TRBV24-1,15,ATSENRGRGVVTEAF
TRBV4-2,14,ASSVGLAGDTDTQY
TRBV2,11,ASRRERDYEQY
TRBV30,11,AWSGPPNTEAF
TRBV5-4,11,ASSLGQENLQY
TRBV19,14,ASSMTPAIPVNEQF
TRBV30,11,AWSVEFRGTQY
TRBV6-5,10,ASRGGSYGYT
TRBV5-1,14,ASSLVGEGSYNEQF
TRBV30,13,AWSTGQGETGELF
TRBV6-5,13,ASRRSSGPVSGYT
TRBV24-1,15,ATSDPSLSGRVNEQF